The 4 T cell receptor beta chains given below trace back to one sample, sequenced in a study of shared clonotypes between healthy human individuals. Profiled with immunoSEQ multiplex PCR; TCRdb holds only in-frame clones, not every one. Among roughly 2 million clones listed, roughly 94% were seen once. What was sequenced was naive CD4+ T cells sorted from blood. Subset in this sample: CD45RA+ positively selected. Receptors were obtained from a man aged 18 to 29 in good health.

CDR3 in DNA: TGTGCCAGCTCATCAAACAGGGATTCACCCCTCCACTTT. Translating it yields CASSSNRDSPLHF. The chain couples TRBV18 to TRBJ1-6; tentative D call: TRBD1 (6 bases). Trimming left V 5 bases short and J 8 bases short, with 10 bases between. Germline V gene sequence: CDR1 KGHSH, CDR2 LQKENI. CDR3 length: 13 amino acids.

This clone occurred a few times. This specimen includes other DNA sequences encoding the same CDR3. The V and J genes are TRBV30 and TRBJ1-6; 8 bases fit TRBD1. Trimming cost V 3 bases and J 5 bases; bases outside gene matches: 0. This CDR3 region has 13 residues. Germline-derived CDR1 and CDR2 are GTSNPN and SVGIG (reference sequence). The CDR3 DNA reads TGTGCCTGGAGGGGACAGGATAATTCACCCCTCCACTTT. It translates to CAWRGQDNSPLHF.

The chain joins TRBV23-1 to TRBJ2-5, with unresolved D. TRBV23-1 is classed as an ORF, of uncertain function. V lost 3 bases and J lost 2, with 16 bases in between. This CDR3 region has 16 residues. The CDR3 loop is CASSHLHRGRQETQYF. The DNA for the CDR3 is TGCGCCAGCAGTCACCTCCACAGAGGACGGCAAGAGACCCAGTACTTC.

The gene calls are TRBV2 and TRBJ1-6; the D is unclear. CDR1 and CDR2 from the germline V gene are SNHLY and FYNNEI. Trimming shortened V by 3 bases and J by 8 bases, and 17 bases separated the two germline ends. CDR3 size: 16 residues. The CDR3 coding sequence is TGTGCCAGCAGTGAGGACTGGGAGATAGGTCATTCACCCCTCCACTTT. It is translated as CASSEDWEIGHSPLHF.